What follows are 12 T cell receptor beta chains derived from one specimen sequenced in a study of blood T cell repertoires in COVID-19 (dated by TCRdb to about 2020). The library was produced with the immunoSEQ multiplex PCR assay. TCRdb took this table from immuneACCESS and kept in-frame rearrangements with V and J called. Such tables lack part of the clones; where checked against another copy, unresolved V genes explain under half of the gap, and the rest is unexplained. The sample table holds some 220,000 clones, of which almost 85% were seen once. The ten largest clonotypes hold 4.5% to 5.5% of the sample. The sequenced material came from peripheral blood. These TCRs come from a man in his fifties or sixties with COVID-19, enrolled during active disease.

This rearrangement joins TRBV7-2 to TRBJ1-1; the D gene is possibly TRBD1 (5 bases). Germline V gives CDR1 SGHTA, CDR2 FQGNSA. The germline V and J ends were trimmed by 5 bases and 1 base, with 14 bases remaining between them. CDR3 length: 15 residues. CDR3 in DNA: TGTGCCAGCAGCCTGTACCCCGGGGGGAACACTGAAGCTTTCTTT. Translating gives CASSLYPGGNTEAFF.

This chain links TRBV3-1 (or the pseudogene TRBV3-2) with TRBJ2-7; D possibly corresponds to TRBD2 (6 bases). Germline V CDR1 and CDR2: LGHDT, YNNKEL (reference sequence). This CDR3 region has 12 residues. Trimming shortened V by 3 bases and J by 11 bases, and 14 bases separated the two germline ends. The CDR3 is CASSHSEGREYF. CDR3 DNA sequence: TGTGCCAGCAGCCATTCGGAGGGTAGGGAGTACTTC.

V gene TRBV18 combines with J gene TRBJ1-3; D is unresolved. Germline loops: CDR1 KGHSH, CDR2 LQKENI. V was trimmed by 5 bases and J by 0 bases, leaving 14 bases between them. The CDR3 has 16 residues. CDR3 sequence reads: CASSTGLSVSGNTIYF. CDR3 nucleotide sequence: TGTGCCAGCTCAACCGGGTTAAGTGTCTCTGGAAACACCATATATTTT.

V usage is TRBV30 and J usage is TRBJ2-1, with D possibly TRBD1 on 6 matching bases. V gave up 6 bases and J gave up 6 bases, with 9 bases separating them. The CDR3 extends over 11 amino acids. Germline V gene lookup returns CDR1 GTSNPN and CDR2 SVGIG (reference sequence). CDR3 nucleotide sequence: TGTGCCTGCCAAGGGGGCAATGAGCAGTTCTTC. Its translation is CACQGGNEQFF.

This clone has more than one count but fewer than ten. This chain joins TRBV19 and TRBJ1-6, with D tentatively TRBD1 (6 bases). This CDR3 is 14 amino acids long. Germline loops: CDR1 LNHDA, CDR2 SQIVND (reference sequence). Trimming shortened V by 2 bases and J by 10 bases, and 12 bases separated the two germline ends. This CDR3 is CASSIKQGRSPLHF. Written as DNA, the CDR3 is TGTGCCAGTAGTATAAAACAGGGCCGGTCACCCCTCCACTTT.

The chain joins TRBV3-1 (or the pseudogene TRBV3-2) to TRBJ2-5; D may be TRBD2 (5 bases). V was pared by 4 bases and J by 0 bases, with 9 bases between. Germline V gene lookup returns CDR1 LGHDT and CDR2 YNNKEL (reference sequence). The CDR3 loop spans 14 amino acids. The CDR3 bases are TGTGCCAGCAGCCGACCGGGAAACCAAGAGACCCAGTACTTC. This sequence encodes CASSRPGNQETQYF.

The J gene is TRBJ1-6, the V gene TRBV5-5; the D gene is possibly TRBD1 (5 bases). Trimming removed 4 bases from V and 7 bases from J, with 15 bases in between. The CDR3 is made up of 15 amino acids. Germline V gene data show CDR1 as SGHKS and CDR2 as YYEKEE (reference sequence). Here the CDR3 reads CASSPGGTANSPLHF. CDR3 sequence (DNA): TGTGCCAGCAGCCCTGGGGGGACGGCCAATTCACCCCTCCACTTT.

Notes on this clone: Other DNA sequences within the sample encode an identical CDR3. The chain links TRBV4-3 to TRBJ1-3, with 7 nucleotides matching TRBD1. Germline V gene data show CDR1 as LGHNA and CDR2 as YSLEER. The CDR3 runs 13 residues. J was trimmed by 4 bases and V by 3 bases; bases with no gene match: 0. CDR3 amino acids: CASSQDRGNTIYF. DNA for the CDR3: TGCGCCAGCAGCCAGGACAGGGGAAACACCATATATTTT.

This chain's CDR3 is CASRSQGSPLHF. Here the CDR3 DNA reads TGTGCCAGTAGGTCCCAGGGTTCACCCCTCCACTTT. The genes are TRBV19 and TRBJ1-6; D might be TRBD1 (5 bases). Germline CDR1 LNHDA, CDR2 SQIVND (reference sequence). This CDR3 is 12 amino acids long. The V end was cut by 6 bases, the J end by 9 bases, with 9 bases between.

The rearrangement uses TRBV27 and TRBJ2-3; 9 bases are a match to TRBD1. Looked up from germline, CDR1 is MNHEY and CDR2 is SMNVEV (reference sequence). V trimming: 5 bases; J trimming: 5 bases; junction bases outside the gene matches: 5. The CDR3 runs 14 residues. The CDR3 nucleotides are TGTGCCAGCAGTCCCATGGACAGGGGAGATACGCAGTATTTT. It is translated as CASSPMDRGDTQYF.

The V call is TRBV7-9, the J call TRBJ1-1, with D perhaps TRBD1 (5 bases). Germline loops: CDR1 SEHNR, CDR2 FQNEAQ (reference sequence). Trimming removed 1 base from V and 8 bases from J, with 17 bases in between. This CDR3 region has 15 residues. The CDR3 here is CASSLGGGLSSEAFF. CDR3 DNA: TGTGCCAGCAGCTTAGGGGGGGGACTATCCTCCGAAGCTTTCTTT.

V usage is TRBV6-5 and J usage is TRBJ1-2; D perhaps matches TRBD1 (5 bases). CDR1 is MNHEY and CDR2 is SVGAGI in the germline V gene. V was clipped by 7 bases and J by 4 bases, with 13 bases between them. The CDR3 is 13 amino acids. The CDR3 loop reads CASNPSGGYGYTF. DNA for the CDR3: TGTGCCAGCAATCCCTCCGGGGGCTATGGCTACACCTTC.